The T cell receptor beta chain under discussion was sequenced for a study of CD8 T cells in Susac syndrome. The CDR3 is 15 amino acids. Trimming cost V 1 base and J 2 bases, with 12 bases left between them. Germline V gene data show CDR1 as DFQATT and CDR2 as SNEGSKA (reference sequence). Roughly 0.5 to 1 ug RNA was reverse transcribed with random hexamers. Across 54 Vbeta and 13 Jbeta, TCR beta CDR3 was amplified with immunoSEQ multiplex PCR. TCRdb reanalysed the immunoSEQ multiplex PCR reads using MiXCR and keeps one entry per CDR3 protein. The top ten clones hold under 0.095% of a sample with 200,000 or so distinct CDR3 sequences, under 97% of them seen once. CD8+ and CD4+ T cells from blood underwent TCR beta sequencing. Negative isolation yielded CD4+ and CD8+ T cells, and FACS enriched TEMRA cells. Findings and limits, study-wide: An acknowledgment was made by the study that its TCR sequencing and HLA analysis involved relatively few individuals.

A word on this clonotype: Its specificity is unknown.

The receptor comes from a human donor with multiple sclerosis. The rearrangement joins TRBV20-1 to TRBJ2-1; the D call may be TRBD1 or TRBD2 (6 bases each). The sample taken for sequencing was CD4+ T cells from PBMCs. CDR3 bases: TGCAGTGCTAGAGTGGAGGGGGGACCCTACAATGAGCAGTTCTTC. Residues: CSARVEGGPYNEQFF.